This note documents a single TCR beta chain sequence. This sample is drawn from a study of blood T cell repertoires in COVID-19. Trimming took 2 bases from V and 5 from J; bases not matched to a gene: 6. The CDR3 spans 16 residues. The V gene's germline CDR1 is SGHTA and CDR2 FQGNSA. Authors' analysis steps: Researchers report that nucleated cell counts were estimated from reference gene primer amplification. Measured with immunoSEQ multiplex PCR; TCRdb has only the in-frame clones, and not every one. That table supplies the V and J calls and clone size; D and trimming were determined from the DNA. Counted here are approximately 290,000 clones, approximately 85% occurring once; the ten biggest clones make up about 4.3%. Participants, about 18 to 89 years old, spanned 25 or so US areas. Participants' reported clinical history set cohort assignment.

The specimen was PBMCs or T cells enriched from blood (not recorded which). The clonotype originates from a woman younger than 45 who had recovered from COVID-19. The J gene is TRBJ1-4, the V gene TRBV7-2; 9 bases fit TRBD1. The CDR3 here is CASSLILGQGNEKLFF. The DNA for the CDR3 is TGTGCCAGCAGCTTAATCTTGGGACAGGGAAATGAAAAACTGTTTTTT. Complete variable domain (other parts from reference TRBV7-2 and TRBJ1-4): GAGVSQSPSNKVTEKGKDVELRCDPISGHTALYWYRQSLGQGLEFLIYFQGNSAPDKSGLPSDRFSAERTGGSVSTLTIQRTQQEDSAVYLCASSLILGQGNEKLFFGSGTQLSVL.